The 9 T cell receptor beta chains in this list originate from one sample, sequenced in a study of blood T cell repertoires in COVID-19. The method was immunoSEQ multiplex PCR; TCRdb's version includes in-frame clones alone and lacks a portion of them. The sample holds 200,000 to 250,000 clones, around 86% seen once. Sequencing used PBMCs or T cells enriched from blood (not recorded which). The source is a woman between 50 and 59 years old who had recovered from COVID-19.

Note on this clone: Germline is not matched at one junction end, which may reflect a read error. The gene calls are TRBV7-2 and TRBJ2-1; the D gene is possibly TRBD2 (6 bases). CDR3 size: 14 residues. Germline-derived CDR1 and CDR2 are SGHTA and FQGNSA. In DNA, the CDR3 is TGTGCCAGCAGCCTAGCGTCCGTTTACAATGAGCAGTTCTTC. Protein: CASSLASVYNEQFF.

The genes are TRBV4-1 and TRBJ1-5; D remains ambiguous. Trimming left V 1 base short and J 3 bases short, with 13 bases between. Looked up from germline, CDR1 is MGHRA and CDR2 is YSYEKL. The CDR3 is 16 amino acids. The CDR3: CASSQVMRVDNQPQHF. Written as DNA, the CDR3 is TGCGCCAGCAGCCAAGTCATGCGGGTTGACAATCAGCCCCAGCATTTT.

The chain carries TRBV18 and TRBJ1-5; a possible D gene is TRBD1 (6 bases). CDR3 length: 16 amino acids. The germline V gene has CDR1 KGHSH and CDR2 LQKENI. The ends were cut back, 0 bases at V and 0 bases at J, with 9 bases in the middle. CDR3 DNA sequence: TGTGCCAGCTCACCACCAGGGGGAATTAGCAATCAGCCCCAGCATTTT. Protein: CASSPPGGISNQPQHF.

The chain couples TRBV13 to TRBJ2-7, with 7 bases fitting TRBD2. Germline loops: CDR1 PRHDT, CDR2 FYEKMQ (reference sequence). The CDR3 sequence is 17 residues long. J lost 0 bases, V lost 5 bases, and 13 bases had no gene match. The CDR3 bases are TGTGCCAGCAGCCCTTTGTCGAGCGGGGCGAACTCCTACGAGCAGTACTTC. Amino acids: CASSPLSSGANSYEQYF.

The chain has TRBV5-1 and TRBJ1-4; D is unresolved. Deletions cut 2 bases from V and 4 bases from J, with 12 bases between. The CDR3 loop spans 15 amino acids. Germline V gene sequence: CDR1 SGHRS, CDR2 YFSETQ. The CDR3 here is CASSFRRAINEKLFF. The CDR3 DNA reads TGCGCCAGCAGCTTCCGGAGGGCTATTAATGAAAAACTGTTTTTT.

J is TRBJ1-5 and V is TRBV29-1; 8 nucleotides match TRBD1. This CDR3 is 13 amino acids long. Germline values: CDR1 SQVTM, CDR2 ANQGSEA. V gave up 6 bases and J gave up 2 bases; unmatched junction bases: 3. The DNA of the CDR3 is TGCAGCGTCGGACAGGGAGGCAATCAGCCCCAGCATTTT. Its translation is CSVGQGGNQPQHF.

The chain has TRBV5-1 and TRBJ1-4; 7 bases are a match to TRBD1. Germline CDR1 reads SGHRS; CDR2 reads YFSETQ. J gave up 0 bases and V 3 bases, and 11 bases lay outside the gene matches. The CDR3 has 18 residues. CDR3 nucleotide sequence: TGCGCCAGCAGCTACTATTCACAGGGGCCCACAACTAATGAAAAACTGTTTTTT. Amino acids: CASSYYSQGPTTNEKLFF.

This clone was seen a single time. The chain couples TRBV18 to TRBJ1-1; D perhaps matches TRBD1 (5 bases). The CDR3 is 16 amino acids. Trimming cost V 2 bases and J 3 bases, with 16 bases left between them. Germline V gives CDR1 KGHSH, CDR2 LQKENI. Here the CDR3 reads CASSPNRQGLHTEAFF. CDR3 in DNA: TGTGCCAGCTCACCAAACCGCCAGGGCTTGCACACTGAAGCTTTCTTT. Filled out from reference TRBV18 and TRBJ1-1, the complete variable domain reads NAGVMQNPRHLVRRRGQEARLRCSPMKGHSHVYWYRQLPEEGLKFMVYLQKENIIDESGMPKERFSAEFPKEGPSILRIQQVVRGDSAAYFCASSPNRQGLHTEAFFGQGTRLTVV.

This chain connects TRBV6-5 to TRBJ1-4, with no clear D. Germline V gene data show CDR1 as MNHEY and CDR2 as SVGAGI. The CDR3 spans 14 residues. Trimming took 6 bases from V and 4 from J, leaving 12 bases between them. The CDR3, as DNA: TGTGCCAGCAGGCTCACGGGAGGTAATGAAAAACTGTTTTTT. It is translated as CASRLTGGNEKLFF.